This T cell receptor (beta chain) originates from a study of blood T cell repertoires in COVID-19. Overall study: Sources were T cells, B-cell-depleted T cells, or PBMCs; the material itself was cDNA or gDNA.

In the authors' methods: From reference gene primer amplification, estimates of nucleated cell counts were derived. Produced via immunoSEQ multiplex PCR; TCRdb's table is partial and in-frame only. The V and J calls and clone size come from that table; D and trimming were worked out from the DNA. The table lists about 200,000 clones, approximately 90% of them singletons. With V trimmed by 0 bases and J by 5 bases, 7 bases remained unmatched. The germline gives CDR1 SGHRS, CDR2 YFSETQ. CDR3 length equals 17 residues. The sequenced sample was PBMCs or T cells enriched from blood (not recorded which). The rearrangement links TRBV5-1 to TRBJ2-1, with 11 bases lining up with TRBD2. This sequence was found in a woman aged 40-49 years in a cohort exposed to, infected with or recovered from COVID-19 (not recorded which). The CDR3 reads CASSLELAGEPHNEQFF. CDR3 nucleotides: TGCGCCAGCAGCTTGGAACTAGCGGGAGAACCCCACAATGAGCAGTTCTTC.